These 5 T cell receptor beta chains were sequenced from one sample in a study of blood T cell repertoires in COVID-19 (dated by TCRdb to 2018 to 2021). Libraries were built with the immunoSEQ multiplex PCR assay. The immuneACCESS repertoire file appears here via TCRdb, limited to in-frame rearrangements. These files lack a portion of the clones; in checked studies, under half of the deficit traces to unresolved V genes, and the cause of the others is not known. This sample gives tens of thousands of clones in total; about 88% of them show up just once. Together, the top ten hold roughly 23% of the sample. The sample was peripheral blood. Receptors were obtained from a woman aged 45-59 years with active or convalescent COVID-19.

The V and J genes are TRBV11-2 and TRBJ2-3, with D possibly being TRBD1 (6 bases). V lost 5 bases and J 2 bases, leaving 14 bases between the germline ends. Germline CDR1 and CDR2: SGHAT and FQNNGV. The CDR3 is made up of 15 amino acids. The CDR3, as DNA: TGTGCCAGCAGCATACAGGGTATAACCACAGATACGCAGTATTTT. It encodes CASSIQGITTDTQYF.

The CDR3 nucleotides read TGCAGCGCTGTGGGGGGTTCGAGTGTAAAACTGTTTTTT. Residues: CSAVGGSSVKLFF. The chain recombines TRBV29-1 with TRBJ1-4, with D perhaps TRBD1 (5 bases). Trimming pared 7 bases from V and 10 bases from J, leaving 19 bases between. Germline CDR1 and CDR2: SQVTM and ANQGSEA. CDR3 length: 13 amino acids. Full variable domain (outside the CDR3, taken from reference TRBV29-1 and TRBJ1-4): SAVISQKPSRDICQRGTSLTIQCQVDSQVTMMFWYRQQPGQSLTLIATANQGSEATYESGFVIDKFPISRPNLTFSTLTVSNMSPEDSSIYLCSAVGGSSVKLFFGSGTQLSVL.

V gene TRBV11-2 combines with J gene TRBJ2-1; TRBD2 matches 8 bases. In germline, CDR1 is SGHAT, CDR2 FQNNGV. CDR3 length equals 16 residues. Trimming at V came to 1 base and at J to 3 bases, leaving 5 bases not matched to a gene. In DNA, the CDR3 is TGTGCCAGCAGCTTAGGAGCGGGAGTTTACTACAATGAGCAGTTCTTC. This codes for CASSLGAGVYYNEQFF.

CDR3 DNA sequence: TGTGCCAGCAGCTTAACTAGCGGGAGGCCCATCCCCCTCTCCTACGAGCAGTACTTC. Its translation is CASSLTSGRPIPLSYEQYF. The chain is built from TRBV5-6 and TRBJ2-7; 12 nucleotides agree with TRBD2. CDR1 is SGHDT, CDR2 YYEEEE, per germline. V dropped 2 bases and J dropped 0; count of bases not matched to a gene: 12. The length of the CDR3 is 19 residues.

V gene TRBV11-2 combines with J gene TRBJ2-5, with TRBD2 as a possible D gene (5 bases). Germline V gene data show CDR1 as SGHAT and CDR2 as FQNNGV. V lost 3 bases, J lost 2 bases, and 16 bases lay in between. The CDR3 contains 16 residues. The CDR3 spells CASSLGVAGTQETQYF. Here the CDR3 DNA reads TGTGCCAGCAGCTTGGGAGTTGCAGGCACTCAAGAGACCCAGTACTTC.